This T cell receptor beta chain was recorded in a study of spatial heterogeneity in lung cancer. This CDR3 has 15 amino acids. V lost 2 bases and J 1 base, leaving 12 bases between the germline ends. The germline CDR1 and CDR2 sequences are MNHNS and SASEGT. This clonotype is large in the sample. Antigen: not known. The study's findings and limits: One measure, the expanded intratumoral alpha and beta TCR count, tracked tumor mutation counts.

The time point denotes: sample taken at primary tumor resection. A total of around 67 untreated early-stage non-small cell lung cancer patients served as donors. TCRdb reprocessed the 5' RACE reads via MiXCR and lists one record per CDR3 protein. Among 3,600 or so distinct CDR3 sequences listed, over 7% were seen once. This chain connects TRBV6-1 to TRBJ2-7; D might be TRBD1 (7 bases). This sample comprised lung tumor tissue, obtained at surgery. This receptor was taken from a male donor with early-stage non-small cell lung cancer. The CDR3 DNA reads as TGTGCCAGCAGTGAAAACAGGGGAGGATCCTACGAGCAGTACTTC. This translates into CASSENRGGSYEQYF.